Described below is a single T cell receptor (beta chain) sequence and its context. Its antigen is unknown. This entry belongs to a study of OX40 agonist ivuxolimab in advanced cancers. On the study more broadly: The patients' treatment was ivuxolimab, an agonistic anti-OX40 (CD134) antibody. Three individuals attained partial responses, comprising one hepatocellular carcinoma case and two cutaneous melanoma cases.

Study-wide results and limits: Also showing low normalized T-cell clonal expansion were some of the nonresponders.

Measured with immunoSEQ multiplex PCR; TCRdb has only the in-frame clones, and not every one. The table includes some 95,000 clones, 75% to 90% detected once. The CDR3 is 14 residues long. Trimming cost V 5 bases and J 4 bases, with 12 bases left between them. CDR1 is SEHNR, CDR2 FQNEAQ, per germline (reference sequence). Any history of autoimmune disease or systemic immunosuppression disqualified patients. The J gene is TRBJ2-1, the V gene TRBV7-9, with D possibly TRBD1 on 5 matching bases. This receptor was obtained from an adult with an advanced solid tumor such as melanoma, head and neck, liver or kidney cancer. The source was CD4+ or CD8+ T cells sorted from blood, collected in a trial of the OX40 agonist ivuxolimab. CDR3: CASSRTNSYNEQFF. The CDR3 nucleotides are TGTGCCAGCAGCCGGACAAATTCTTACAATGAGCAGTTCTTC.